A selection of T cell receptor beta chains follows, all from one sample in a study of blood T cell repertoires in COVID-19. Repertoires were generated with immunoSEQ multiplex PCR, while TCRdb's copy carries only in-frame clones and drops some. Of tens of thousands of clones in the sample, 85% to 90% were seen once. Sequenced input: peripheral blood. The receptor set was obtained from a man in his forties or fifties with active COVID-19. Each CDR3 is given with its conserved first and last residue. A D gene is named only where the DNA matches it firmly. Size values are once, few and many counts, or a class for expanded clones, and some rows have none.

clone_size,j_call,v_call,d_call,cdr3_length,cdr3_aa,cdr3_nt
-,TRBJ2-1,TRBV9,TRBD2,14,CASSVAGGLGEQFF,TGTGCCAGCAGCGTAGCGGGAGGGCTTGGTGAGCAGTTCTTC
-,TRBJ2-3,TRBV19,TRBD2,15,CASSLRLAGTDTQYF,TGTGCCAGTAGTTTACGCCTAGCGGGGACAGATACGCAGTATTTT
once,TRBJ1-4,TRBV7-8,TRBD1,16,CASSTTWTGAGEKLFF,TGTGCCAGCAGCACAACTTGGACAGGGGCGGGAGAAAAACTGTTTTTT
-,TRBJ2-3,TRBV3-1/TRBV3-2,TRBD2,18,CASSQGLAGGPVSDTQYF,TGTGCCAGCAGCCAAGGACTAGCGGGGGGGCCGGTTTCGGATACGCAGTATTTT
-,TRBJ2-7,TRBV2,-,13,CASSLGGSYEQYF,TGTGCCAGCAGCCTGGGAGGCTCCTACGAGCAGTACTTC
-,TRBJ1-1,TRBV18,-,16,CASSPFDDPWGGEAFF,TGTGCCAGCTCACCATTTGACGACCCTTGGGGCGGTGAAGCTTTCTTT
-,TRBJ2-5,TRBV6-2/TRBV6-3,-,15,CASSYSPGNQETQYF,TGTGCCAGCAGTTACTCTCCGGGTAACCAAGAGACCCAGTACTTC
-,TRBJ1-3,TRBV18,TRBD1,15,CASSPDRVSGNTIYF,TGTGCCAGCTCACCAGACAGGGTATCTGGAAACACCATATATTTT
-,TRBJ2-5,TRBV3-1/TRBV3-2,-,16,CASSSRLIRDQETQYF,TGTGCCAGCTCCTCTCGCCTTATCAGGGACCAAGAGACCCAGTACTTC
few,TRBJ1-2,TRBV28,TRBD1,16,CASSLGGLIGDYGYTF,TGTGCCAGCAGTCTAGGGGGCTTAATCGGCGACTATGGCTACACCTTC
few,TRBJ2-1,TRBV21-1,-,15,CASSKGGVTYNEQFF,TGTGCCAGCAGCAAAGGGGGGGTGACCTACAATGAGCAGTTCTTC
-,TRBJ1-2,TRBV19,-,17,CASSIAMDRWGNYGYTF,TGTGCCAGTAGTATAGCTATGGACAGATGGGGTAACTATGGCTACACCTTC
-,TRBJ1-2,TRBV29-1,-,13,CSVERGQNYGYTF,TGCAGCGTTGAAAGGGGTCAGAACTATGGCTACACCTTC
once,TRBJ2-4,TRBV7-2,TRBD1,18,CASSHPSTGEIAKNIQYF,TGTGCCAGCAGCCACCCCTCTACAGGGGAAATCGCCAAAAACATTCAGTACTTC
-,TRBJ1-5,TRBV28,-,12,CASLQGNQPQHF,TGTGCCAGCCTGCAGGGAAATCAGCCCCAGCATTTT
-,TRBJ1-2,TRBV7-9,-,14,CASSLDPVNYGYTF,TGTGCCAGCAGCTTAGATCCAGTTAACTATGGCTACACCTTC